This T cell receptor beta chain stems from a study of blood T cells in healthy people across ages. Together with a sample-barcoded 5' primer, a J-beta primer mix was included in a second PCR lasting about 7 to 12 cycles. TCRdb reprocessed the 5' RACE reads with MiXCR, giving one entry per CDR3 protein. The sample includes around 1,000,000 distinct CDR3 sequences, 35% to 45% seen only once; the top ten take around 14%. Trimming removed 2 bases from V and 1 base from J, with 4 bases in between. The CDR3 contains 13 residues. Germline V CDR1 and CDR2: SGDLS, YYNGEE. As for this clonotype: Its antigen is as yet unknown.

Points from the study as a whole: Strong correlation linked observed beta diversity and percent naive T cells.

V is TRBV9 and J is TRBJ1-3; D is unresolved. The clonotype was recovered from a young man in good health. The sample comprised blood. The CDR3 DNA reads as TGTGCCAGCAGCGTGACATCTGGAAACACCATATATTTT. Translated, it gives CASSVTSGNTIYF.